This T cell receptor beta chain was documented in a study of OX40 agonist ivuxolimab in advanced cancers. Some clones are missing from TCRdb's copy, which holds only in-frame ones; the method was immunoSEQ multiplex PCR. Of approximately 63,000 clones in the sample, 86% are singletons; the top ten hold approximately 1.1%. The CDR3 length is 14 residues. Trimming shortened V by 7 bases and J by 8 bases, and 21 bases separated the two germline ends. The germline CDR1 and CDR2 sequences are SGDLS and YYNGEE. This clonotype was sampled from an adult with an advanced solid tumor such as melanoma, head and neck, liver or kidney cancer. This sample comprised CD4+ or CD8+ T cells sorted from blood, obtained in a trial of the OX40 agonist ivuxolimab. The chain is built from TRBV9 and TRBJ1-1, with a possible D match to TRBD1 (5 bases). CDR3 sequence (DNA): TGTGCCAGCGGACCGGGACGGAATGTGTTAGAAGCTTTCTTT. Residues: CASGPGRNVLEAFF.